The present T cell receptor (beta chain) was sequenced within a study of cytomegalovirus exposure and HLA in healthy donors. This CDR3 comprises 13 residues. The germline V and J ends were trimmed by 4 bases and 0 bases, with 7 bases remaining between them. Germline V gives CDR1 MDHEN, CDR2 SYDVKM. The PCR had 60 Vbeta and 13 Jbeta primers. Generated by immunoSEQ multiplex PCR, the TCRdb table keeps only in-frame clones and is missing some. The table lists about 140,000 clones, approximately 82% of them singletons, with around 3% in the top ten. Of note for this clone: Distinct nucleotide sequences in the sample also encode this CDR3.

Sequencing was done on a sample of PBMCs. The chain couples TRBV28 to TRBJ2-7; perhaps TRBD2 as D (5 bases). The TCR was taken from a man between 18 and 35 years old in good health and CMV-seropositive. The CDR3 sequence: CASSYTSSYEQYF. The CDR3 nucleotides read TGTGCCAGCAGTTATACTAGCTCCTACGAGCAGTACTTC.